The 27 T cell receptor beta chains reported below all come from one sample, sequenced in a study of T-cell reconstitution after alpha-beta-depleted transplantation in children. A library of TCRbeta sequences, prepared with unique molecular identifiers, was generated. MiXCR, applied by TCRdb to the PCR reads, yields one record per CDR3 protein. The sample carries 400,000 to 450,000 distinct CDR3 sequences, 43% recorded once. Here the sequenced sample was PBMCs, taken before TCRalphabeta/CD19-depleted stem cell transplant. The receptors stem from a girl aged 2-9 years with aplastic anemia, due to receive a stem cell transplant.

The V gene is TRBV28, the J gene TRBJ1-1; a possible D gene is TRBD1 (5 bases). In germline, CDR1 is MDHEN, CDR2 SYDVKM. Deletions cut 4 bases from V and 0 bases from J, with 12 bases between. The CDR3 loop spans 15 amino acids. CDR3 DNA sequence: TGTGCCAGCAGTTCGCGGGACGGGTTGAACACTGAAGCTTTCTTT. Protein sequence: CASSSRDGLNTEAFF.

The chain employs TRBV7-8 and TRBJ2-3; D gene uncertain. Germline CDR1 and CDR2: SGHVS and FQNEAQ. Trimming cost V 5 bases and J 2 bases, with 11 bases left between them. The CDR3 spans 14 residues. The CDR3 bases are TGTGCCAGCAGCAGGACCACCTACACAGATACGCAGTATTTT. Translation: CASSRTTYTDTQYF. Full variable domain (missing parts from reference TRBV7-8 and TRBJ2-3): GAGVSQSPRYKVAKRGQDVALRCDPISGHVSLFWYQQALGQGPEFLTYFQNEAQLDKSGLPSDRFFAERPEGSVSTLKIQRTQQEDSAVYLCASSRTTYTDTQYFGPGTRLTVL.

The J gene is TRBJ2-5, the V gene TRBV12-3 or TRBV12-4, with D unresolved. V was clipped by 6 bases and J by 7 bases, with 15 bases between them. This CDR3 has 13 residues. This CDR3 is CASSPPGVGTQYF. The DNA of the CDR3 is TGTGCCAGCAGCCCTCCTGGGGTCGGGACCCAGTACTTC.

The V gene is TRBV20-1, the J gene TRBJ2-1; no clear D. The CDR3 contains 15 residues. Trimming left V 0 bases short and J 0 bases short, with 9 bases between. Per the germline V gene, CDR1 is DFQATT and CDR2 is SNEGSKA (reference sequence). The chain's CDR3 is CSARDPQSSYNEQFF. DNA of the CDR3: TGCAGTGCTAGAGATCCCCAGAGCTCCTACAATGAGCAGTTCTTC.

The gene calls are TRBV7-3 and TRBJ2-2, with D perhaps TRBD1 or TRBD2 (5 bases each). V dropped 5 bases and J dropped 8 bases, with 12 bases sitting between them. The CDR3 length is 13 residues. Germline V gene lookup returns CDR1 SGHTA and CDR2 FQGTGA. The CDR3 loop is CASSGTLSGELFF. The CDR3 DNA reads TGTGCCAGCAGCGGGACCCTCTCAGGGGAGCTGTTTTTT.

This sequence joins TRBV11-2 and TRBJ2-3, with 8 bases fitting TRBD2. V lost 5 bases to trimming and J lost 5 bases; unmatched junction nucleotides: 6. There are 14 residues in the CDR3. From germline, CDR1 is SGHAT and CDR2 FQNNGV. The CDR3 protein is CASSPLAGGDTQYF. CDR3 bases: TGTGCCAGCAGCCCCCTGGCGGGAGGAGATACGCAGTATTTT.

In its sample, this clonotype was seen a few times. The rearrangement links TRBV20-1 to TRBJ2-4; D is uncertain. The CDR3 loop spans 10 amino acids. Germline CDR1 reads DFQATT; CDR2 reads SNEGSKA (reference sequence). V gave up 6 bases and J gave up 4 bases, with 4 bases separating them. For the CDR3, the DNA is TGCAGTGCATTGAAAAACATTCAGTACTTC. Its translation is CSALKNIQYF.

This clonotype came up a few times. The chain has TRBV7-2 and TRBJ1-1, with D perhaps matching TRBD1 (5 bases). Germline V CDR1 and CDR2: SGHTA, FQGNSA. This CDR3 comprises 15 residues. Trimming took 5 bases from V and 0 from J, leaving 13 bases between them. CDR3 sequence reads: CASSRQGGVNTEAFF. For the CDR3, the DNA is TGTGCCAGCAGCCGCCAAGGAGGGGTGAACACTGAAGCTTTCTTT.

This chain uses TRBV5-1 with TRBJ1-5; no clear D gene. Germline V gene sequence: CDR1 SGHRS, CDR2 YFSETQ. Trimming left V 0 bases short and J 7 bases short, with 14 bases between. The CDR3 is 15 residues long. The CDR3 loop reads CASSLEGGKEQPQHF. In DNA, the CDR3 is TGCGCCAGCAGCTTGGAAGGCGGGAAGGAGCAGCCCCAGCATTTT.

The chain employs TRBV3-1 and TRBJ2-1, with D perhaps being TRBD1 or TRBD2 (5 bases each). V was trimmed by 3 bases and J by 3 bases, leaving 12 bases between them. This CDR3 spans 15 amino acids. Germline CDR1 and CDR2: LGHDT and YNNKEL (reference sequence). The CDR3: CASSQQGGGYNEQFF. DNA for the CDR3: TGTGCCAGCAGCCAGCAGGGCGGAGGCTACAATGAGCAGTTCTTC.

CDR3 amino acids: CASSLLAHYEQYF. The CDR3 nucleotides read TGTGCCAGCAGCTTACTAGCCCACTACGAGCAGTACTTC. This chain connects TRBV7-9 to TRBJ2-7, with D tentatively TRBD2 (5 bases). Looked up from germline, CDR1 is SEHNR and CDR2 is FQNEAQ (reference sequence). V lost 2 bases, J lost 3 bases, and 8 bases lay in between. This CDR3 is 13 amino acids long.

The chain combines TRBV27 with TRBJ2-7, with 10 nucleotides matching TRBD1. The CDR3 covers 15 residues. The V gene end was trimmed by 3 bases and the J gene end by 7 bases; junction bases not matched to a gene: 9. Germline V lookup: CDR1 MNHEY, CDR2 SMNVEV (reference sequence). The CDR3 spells CASSLQTGGTGEQYF. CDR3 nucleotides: TGTGCCAGCAGTTTGCAGACAGGGGGCACAGGGGAGCAGTACTTC.

CDR3 nucleotide sequence: TGTGCCAGCAGTTCTTCTAGCGGGAGTGTCTATGAGCAGTTCTTC. Its protein product is CASSSSSGSVYEQFF. V gene TRBV12-3 or TRBV12-4 combines with J gene TRBJ2-1; TRBD2 matches 10 bases. Unmatched junction bases numbered 8, after V lost 4 bases and J lost 8 bases. The CDR3 loop spans 15 amino acids.

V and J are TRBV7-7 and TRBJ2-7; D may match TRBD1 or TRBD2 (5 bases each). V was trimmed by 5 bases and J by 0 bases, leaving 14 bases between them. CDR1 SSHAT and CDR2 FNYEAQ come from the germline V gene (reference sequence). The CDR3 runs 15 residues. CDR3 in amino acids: CASSPALGPSYEQYF. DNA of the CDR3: TGTGCCAGCAGCCCCGCCCTGGGACCCTCCTACGAGCAGTACTTC.

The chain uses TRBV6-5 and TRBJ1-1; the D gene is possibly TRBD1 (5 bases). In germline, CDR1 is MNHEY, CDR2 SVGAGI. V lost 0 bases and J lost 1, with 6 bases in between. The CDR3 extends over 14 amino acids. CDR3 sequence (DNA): TGTGCCAGCAGTTACTCTCAGGGGAACACTGAAGCTTTCTTT. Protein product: CASSYSQGNTEAFF.

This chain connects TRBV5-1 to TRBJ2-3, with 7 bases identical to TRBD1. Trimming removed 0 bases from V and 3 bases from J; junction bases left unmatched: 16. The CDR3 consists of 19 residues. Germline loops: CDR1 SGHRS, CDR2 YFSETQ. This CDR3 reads CASSLASYRGGGYTDTQYF. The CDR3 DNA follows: TGCGCCAGCAGCTTGGCCTCTTACAGGGGTGGTGGGTATACAGATACGCAGTATTTT.

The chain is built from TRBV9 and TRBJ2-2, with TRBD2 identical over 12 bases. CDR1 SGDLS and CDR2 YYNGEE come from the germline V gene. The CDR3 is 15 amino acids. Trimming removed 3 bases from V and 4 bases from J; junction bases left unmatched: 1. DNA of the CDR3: TGTGCCAGCAGCGAACTAGCGGGAGGCACCGGGGAGCTGTTTTTT. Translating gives CASSELAGGTGELFF.

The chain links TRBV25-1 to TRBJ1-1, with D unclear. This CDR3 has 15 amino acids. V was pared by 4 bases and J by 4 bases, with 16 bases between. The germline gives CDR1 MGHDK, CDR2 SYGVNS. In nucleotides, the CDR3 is TGTGCCAGCAGTGCCCCTACCGGGGAGGGCACTGAAGCTTTCTTT. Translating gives CASSAPTGEGTEAFF.

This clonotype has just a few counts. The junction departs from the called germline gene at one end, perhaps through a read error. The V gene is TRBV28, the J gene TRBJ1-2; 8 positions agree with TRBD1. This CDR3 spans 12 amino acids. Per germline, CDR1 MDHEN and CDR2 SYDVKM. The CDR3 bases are TGTGCCAGCACACTGGGACAGGCCGGCTACCCCTTC. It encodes CASTLGQAGYPF.

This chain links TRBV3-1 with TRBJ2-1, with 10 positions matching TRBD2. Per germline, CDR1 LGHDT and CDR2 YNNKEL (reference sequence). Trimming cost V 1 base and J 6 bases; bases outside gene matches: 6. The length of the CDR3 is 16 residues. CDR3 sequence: CASSQALAGEGNEQFF. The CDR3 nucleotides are TGTGCCAGCAGCCAAGCGCTAGCGGGAGAAGGCAATGAGCAGTTCTTC.

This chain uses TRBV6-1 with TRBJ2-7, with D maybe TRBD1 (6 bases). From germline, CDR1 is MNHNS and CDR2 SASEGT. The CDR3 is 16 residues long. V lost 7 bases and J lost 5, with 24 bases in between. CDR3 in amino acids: CASIGKHTGKAHEQYF. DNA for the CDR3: TGTGCCAGCATAGGTAAACACACAGGGAAGGCCCACGAGCAGTACTTC.

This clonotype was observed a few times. The CDR3 DNA reads as TGCGCCAGCAGTGAGCTCCCCCTTGACAGGCCGAACACTGAAGCTTTCTTT. It specifies CASSELPLDRPNTEAFF. The V call is TRBV10-1, the J call TRBJ1-1; D might be TRBD1 (6 bases). Trimming cost V 2 bases and J 1 base, with 17 bases left between them. The CDR3 runs 17 residues. CDR1 and CDR2 (germline): WNHNN, SYGVQD (reference sequence).

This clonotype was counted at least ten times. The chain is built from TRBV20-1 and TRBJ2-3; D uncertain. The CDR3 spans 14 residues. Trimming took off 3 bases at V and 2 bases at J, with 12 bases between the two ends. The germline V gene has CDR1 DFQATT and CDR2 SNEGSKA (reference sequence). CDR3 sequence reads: CSASPLANTDTQYF. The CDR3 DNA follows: TGCAGTGCTAGCCCCCTGGCGAACACAGATACGCAGTATTTT.

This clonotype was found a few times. The CDR3 reads CSARDSGGSSYNEQFF. The CDR3 DNA reads TGCAGTGCTAGAGATAGTGGCGGGAGCTCCTACAATGAGCAGTTCTTC. The chain employs TRBV20-1 and TRBJ2-1, with TRBD2 identical over 7 bases. V was clipped by 0 bases and J by 0 bases; unmatched bases: 5. The germline CDR1 and CDR2 sequences are DFQATT and SNEGSKA (reference sequence). The CDR3 covers 16 residues.

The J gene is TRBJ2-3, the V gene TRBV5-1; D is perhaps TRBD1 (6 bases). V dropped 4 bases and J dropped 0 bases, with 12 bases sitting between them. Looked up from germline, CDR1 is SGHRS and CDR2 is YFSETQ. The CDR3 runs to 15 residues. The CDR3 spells CASSPGQPSTDTQYF. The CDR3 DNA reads TGCGCCAGCAGCCCAGGACAGCCTAGCACAGATACGCAGTATTTT.

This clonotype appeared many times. The CDR3 sequence is CASSSGQGGTGELFF. CDR3 DNA: TGTGCCAGCAGTTCTGGACAGGGCGGGACCGGGGAGCTGTTTTTT. The chain links TRBV12-3 or TRBV12-4 to TRBJ2-2, with 8 bases matching TRBD1. CDR3 length: 15 amino acids. Trimming removed 4 bases from V and 5 bases from J; junction bases left unmatched: 6.

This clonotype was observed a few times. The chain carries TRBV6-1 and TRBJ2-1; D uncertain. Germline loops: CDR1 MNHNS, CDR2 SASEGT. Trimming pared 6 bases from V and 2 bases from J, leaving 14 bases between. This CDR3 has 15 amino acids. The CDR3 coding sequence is TGTGCCAGCAGGCCTACTCCCTCCCCCTACAATGAGCAGTTCTTC. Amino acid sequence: CASRPTPSPYNEQFF.